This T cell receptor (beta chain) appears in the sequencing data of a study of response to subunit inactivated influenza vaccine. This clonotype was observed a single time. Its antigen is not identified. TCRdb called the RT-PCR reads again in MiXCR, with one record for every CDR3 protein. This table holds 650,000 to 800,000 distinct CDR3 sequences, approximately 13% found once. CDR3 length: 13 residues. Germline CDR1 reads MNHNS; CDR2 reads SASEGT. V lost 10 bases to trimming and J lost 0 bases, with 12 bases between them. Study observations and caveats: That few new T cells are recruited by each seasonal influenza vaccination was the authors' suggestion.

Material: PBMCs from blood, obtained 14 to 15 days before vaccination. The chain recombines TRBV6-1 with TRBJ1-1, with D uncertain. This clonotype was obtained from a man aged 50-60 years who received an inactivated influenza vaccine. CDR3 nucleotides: TGTGCCACCTCGGAGGCCCTGAACACTGAAGCTTTCTTT. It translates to CATSEALNTEAFF.